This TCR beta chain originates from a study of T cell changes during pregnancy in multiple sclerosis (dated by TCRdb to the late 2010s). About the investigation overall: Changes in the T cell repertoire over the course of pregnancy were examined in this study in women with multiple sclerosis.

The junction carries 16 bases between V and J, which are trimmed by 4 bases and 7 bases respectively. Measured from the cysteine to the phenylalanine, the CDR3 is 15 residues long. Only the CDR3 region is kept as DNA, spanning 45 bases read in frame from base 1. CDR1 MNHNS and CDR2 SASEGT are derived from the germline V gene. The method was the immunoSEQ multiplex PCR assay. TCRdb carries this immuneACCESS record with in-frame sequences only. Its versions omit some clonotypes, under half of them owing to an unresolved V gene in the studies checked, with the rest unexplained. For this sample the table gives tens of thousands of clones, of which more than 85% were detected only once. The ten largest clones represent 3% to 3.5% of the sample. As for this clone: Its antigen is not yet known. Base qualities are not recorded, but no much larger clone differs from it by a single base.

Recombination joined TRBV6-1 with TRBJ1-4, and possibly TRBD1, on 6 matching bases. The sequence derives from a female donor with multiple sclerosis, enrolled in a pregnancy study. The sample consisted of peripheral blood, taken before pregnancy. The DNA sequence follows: TGTGCCAGCAGTGTCTGGGGGGGGCTGGGTGAAAAACTGTTTTTT. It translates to CASSVWGGLGEKLFF.